What follows are 29 T cell receptor beta chains derived from one specimen sequenced in a study of T-cell reconstitution after alpha-beta-depleted transplantation in children. TCRbeta library preparation incorporated unique molecular identifiers. One entry per CDR3 protein results from TCRdb running MiXCR on the PCR reads. Of 300,000 or so distinct CDR3 sequences listed, 23% were seen once; the top ten hold about a tenth. This sample comprised PBMCs, mostly from graft donor cells, obtained 180 days after TCRalphabeta/CD19-depleted stem cell transplant. The origin of the receptors is a male patient aged 5 to 17 who had a stem cell transplant for acute lymphoblastic leukemia, so the T cells may come from the graft donor.

This chain links TRBV5-6 with TRBJ2-3; D ambiguous. V lost 2 bases and J 7 bases, leaving 20 bases between the germline ends. Germline CDR1 is SGHDT and CDR2 is YYEEEE. The CDR3 extends over 16 amino acids. The CDR3 nucleotides are TGTGCCAGCAGCTTTCCCCTTGAGGAGTCATGGTATACGCAGTATTTT. This gives the protein CASSFPLEESWYTQYF.

This chain joins TRBV3-1 and TRBJ2-7; no firm D call. The V gene's germline CDR1 is LGHDT and CDR2 YNNKEL (reference sequence). V lost 1 base, J lost 0 bases, and 7 bases lay in between. The CDR3 is 14 residues long. The CDR3 nucleotides read TGTGCCAGCAGCCAAGGGCCGAACTCCTACGAGCAGTACTTC. This encodes CASSQGPNSYEQYF.

The table lists this clonotype with a few counts. The chain couples TRBV5-1 to TRBJ2-2, with D possibly being TRBD1 or TRBD2 (5 bases each). The V end lost 0 bases, the J end lost 0 bases, and 12 bases lay between the germline ends. The CDR3 covers 17 residues. CDR1 is SGHRS, CDR2 YFSETQ, per germline. The CDR3 spells CASSLETVGANTGELFF. In nucleotides, the CDR3 is TGCGCCAGCAGCTTGGAAACTGTGGGGGCGAACACCGGGGAGCTGTTTTTT.

This rearrangement joins TRBV12-3 or TRBV12-4 to TRBJ2-3; 7 nucleotides line up with TRBD2. The junction had 10 bases not matched to a gene; V was cut back by 2 bases and J by 5 bases. The CDR3 length is 16 residues. The CDR3 loop is CASSLRVPSGEDTQYF. The CDR3, as DNA: TGTGCCAGCAGTTTAAGGGTGCCTAGCGGTGAAGATACGCAGTATTTT.

A few counts support this clonotype. The chain employs TRBV5-6 and TRBJ2-2; a possible D gene is TRBD1 (6 bases). Germline V gives CDR1 SGHDT, CDR2 YYEEEE. The CDR3 is made up of 14 amino acids. Trimming removed 2 bases at V and 4 bases at J, with 9 bases between. The CDR3 loop is CASSFGTPTGELFF. In DNA, the CDR3 is TGTGCCAGCAGCTTCGGGACACCCACCGGGGAGCTGTTTTTT.

The chain has TRBV20-1 and TRBJ1-6, with D unresolved. This CDR3 spans 13 amino acids. The V end lost 3 bases, the J end lost 6 bases, and 9 bases lay between the germline ends. Germline-derived CDR1 and CDR2 are DFQATT and SNEGSKA (reference sequence). The chain's CDR3 is CSAREQFNSPLHF. CDR3 nucleotide sequence: TGCAGTGCTAGGGAGCAATTTAATTCACCCCTCCACTTT.

There are a few counts of this clonotype. The chain combines TRBV5-5 with TRBJ2-3; 7 bases match TRBD2. The V segment lost 0 bases and the J segment 7 bases; nucleotides outside the gene matches: 8. CDR1 and CDR2 from the germline V gene are SGHKS and YYEKEE (reference sequence). The CDR3 is made up of 15 amino acids. For the CDR3, the DNA is TGTGCCAGCAGCTTGGTGGTGACTAGCCCAAATACGCAGTATTTT. This codes for CASSLVVTSPNTQYF.

Only a few counts were recorded for this clonotype. The CDR3 sequence: CPPAGYSNQPQHF. The CDR3 coding sequence is TGTCCTCCGGCGGGTTATAGCAATCAGCCCCAGCATTTT. This rearrangement joins TRBV7-6 to TRBJ1-5; D remains unclear. This CDR3 region has 13 residues. The V gene's germline CDR1 is SGHVS and CDR2 FNYEAQ. The full variable domain, its missing parts supplied by reference TRBV7-6 and TRBJ1-5, is GAGVSQSPRYKVTKRGQDVALRCDPISGHVSLYWYRQALGQGPEFLTYFNYEAQQDKSGLPNDRFSAERPEGSISTLTIQRTEQRDSAMYRCPPAGYSNQPQHFGDGTRLSIL.

The chain links TRBV5-1 to TRBJ1-5; D unresolved. In germline, CDR1 is SGHRS, CDR2 YFSETQ. V was clipped by 5 bases and J by 5 bases, with 23 bases between them. There are 17 residues in the CDR3. CDR3 protein: CASRPTFLPVPHQPQHF. In DNA, the CDR3 is TGCGCCAGCAGACCGACATTTTTGCCCGTACCCCATCAGCCCCAGCATTTT.

This CDR3 reads CASSFLRSPLHF. The DNA of the CDR3 is TGTGCCAGCAGCTTCCTGCGCTCACCCCTCCACTTT. The chain uses TRBV7-2 and TRBJ1-6; D gene ambiguous. With 3 bases removed from V and 10 bases from J, the gap between germline ends came to 7 bases. The V gene's germline CDR1 is SGHTA and CDR2 FQGNSA. The CDR3 is made up of 12 amino acids.

V usage is TRBV6-5 and J usage is TRBJ2-1; 8 bases are shared with TRBD1. CDR1 and CDR2 (germline): MNHEY, SVGAGI. CDR3 size: 15 residues. The V and J ends lost 2 bases and 9 bases, in that order; junction bases with no gene match: 9. In DNA form, the CDR3 reads TGTGCCAGCAGTTACCGACAGGGGCTAAATGGTGAGCAGTTCTTC. As protein: CASSYRQGLNGEQFF.

The chain links TRBV4-2 to TRBJ1-1; TRBD1 matches at 7 bases. CDR1 is LGHNA and CDR2 is YNFKEQ in the germline V gene. This CDR3 spans 15 amino acids. Trimming at V came to 6 bases and at J to 0 bases, leaving 7 bases not matched to a gene. CDR3 residues: CASRRLQGMNTEAFF. CDR3 nucleotide sequence: TGTGCCAGCAGACGCTTACAGGGGATGAACACTGAAGCTTTCTTT.

This clonotype showed up just a few times. V and J are TRBV27 and TRBJ1-4; perhaps TRBD1 as D (6 bases). The V end was cut by 8 bases, the J end by 3 bases, with 13 bases between. This CDR3 comprises 14 residues. Germline-derived CDR1 and CDR2 are MNHEY and SMNVEV (reference sequence). The CDR3 loop reads CASRGWGPNEKLFF. CDR3 bases: TGTGCCAGCCGTGGGTGGGGGCCTAATGAAAAACTGTTTTTT. The whole variable domain, remainder taken from reference TRBV27 and TRBJ1-4, is EAQVTQNPRYLITVTGKKLTVTCSQNMNHEYMSWYRQDPGLGLRQIYYSMNVEVTDKGDVPEGYKVSRKEKRNFPLILESPSPNQTSLYFCASRGWGPNEKLFFGSGTQLSVL.

The table lists this clonotype with a few counts. The chain has TRBV6-5 and TRBJ1-2; 8 positions agree with TRBD1. V shed 0 bases, J shed 3 bases, and the junction held 6 bases outside the gene matches. The germline V gene has CDR1 MNHEY and CDR2 SVGAGI. The CDR3 sequence is 16 residues long. CDR3 sequence reads: CASSYSIQGGYYGYTF. The CDR3 nucleotides are TGTGCCAGCAGTTACTCGATACAGGGGGGATACTATGGCTACACCTTC.

CDR3 nucleotide sequence: TGTGCCAGCAGTTACGGGACAGTTGGGCCCGGGGAGCTGTTTTTT. Encoded protein: CASSYGTVGPGELFF. The chain carries TRBV6-5 and TRBJ2-2; 7 nucleotides match TRBD1. Germline V gives CDR1 MNHEY, CDR2 SVGAGI. CDR3 size: 15 residues. After removal of 2 bases from V and 6 bases from J, the junction contained 6 bases not matched to a gene.

This clonotype was detected a few times. V gene TRBV29-1 combines with J gene TRBJ2-4; no definite D call. CDR3 length equals 13 residues. Germline V gene data show CDR1 as SQVTM and CDR2 as ANQGSEA. V was shortened by 0 bases and J by 11 bases, with 14 bases between the two germline ends. The CDR3 protein is CSVEDTVAPLQYF. The CDR3 nucleotides read TGCAGCGTTGAAGACACAGTGGCCCCCCTTCAGTACTTC.

This clonotype was detected only a few times. This chain joins TRBV12-3 or TRBV12-4 and TRBJ2-1; 8 bases fit TRBD2. J was trimmed by 2 bases and V by 3 bases; bases with no gene match: 6. CDR3 length equals 16 residues. The chain's CDR3 is CASSFSGGRPYNEQFF. As DNA, the CDR3 is TGTGCCAGCAGTTTTTCGGGAGGGCGACCCTACAATGAGCAGTTCTTC.

In this sample, this clonotype turned up many times. The chain employs TRBV7-9 and TRBJ1-5; 8 bases align to TRBD1. Trimming removed 1 base from V and 4 bases from J; junction bases left unmatched: 3. Germline assignment: CDR1 SEHNR and CDR2 FQNEAQ (reference sequence). The CDR3 length is 15 residues. The CDR3 bases are TGTGCCAGCAGCTTAGTTGGACAGGGAAATCAGCCCCAGCATTTT. It specifies CASSLVGQGNQPQHF.

This clonotype occurred a few times. The CDR3: CASSPPLGEGETQYF. The DNA of the CDR3 is TGTGCCAGCTCACCCCCCCTAGGCGAGGGAGAGACCCAGTACTTC. The chain joins TRBV18 to TRBJ2-5; D is perhaps TRBD2 (5 bases). The CDR3 sequence is 15 residues long. The V gene's germline CDR1 is KGHSH and CDR2 LQKENI. Trimming shortened V by 3 bases and J by 4 bases, and 15 bases separated the two germline ends.

Only a few counts were recorded for this clonotype. The chain uses TRBV11-2 and TRBJ2-7; possible D gene TRBD2, 5 bases. The V and J ends lost 0 bases and 3 bases respectively, with 15 bases between them. This CDR3 spans 16 amino acids. The germline V gene encodes CDR1 SGHAT and CDR2 FQNNGV. The CDR3 DNA reads as TGTGCCAGCAGCTTAGATGGTAAAGGGAGTTACTACGAGCAGTACTTC. Its protein product is CASSLDGKGSYYEQYF.

The gene calls are TRBV12-3 or TRBV12-4 and TRBJ2-4; possible D gene TRBD1, 9 bases. The CDR3 totals 21 residues. V lost 4 bases, J lost 0 bases, and 28 bases lay in between. CDR3: CASSSGRGLLRDREAKNIQYF. CDR3 in DNA: TGTGCCAGCAGTTCCGGGAGGGGACTTTTGAGGGACAGGGAAGCCAAAAACATTCAGTACTTC.

The chain couples TRBV3-1 to TRBJ1-5; 9 bases agree with TRBD1. This CDR3 has 14 residues. The trim removed 1 base at V and 7 bases at J, leaving 2 bases unmatched. Germline V gene data show CDR1 as LGHDT and CDR2 as YNNKEL (reference sequence). The CDR3, as DNA: TGTGCCAGCAGCCAAGGGACAGGGGAGCAGCCCCAGCATTTT. It yields the protein CASSQGTGEQPQHF.

There are a few counts of this clonotype. V is TRBV3-1 and J is TRBJ2-2, with 7 bases lining up with TRBD2. The V segment lost 1 base and the J segment 7 bases; nucleotides outside the gene matches: 9. Germline V gene data show CDR1 as LGHDT and CDR2 as YNNKEL (reference sequence). This CDR3 has 16 amino acids. The CDR3 is CASSQGLYGRNGELFF. The CDR3 nucleotides are TGTGCCAGCAGCCAAGGACTCTACGGGAGGAACGGGGAGCTGTTTTTT. Filled out from reference TRBV3-1 and TRBJ2-2, the complete variable domain reads DTAVSQTPKYLVTQMGNDKSIKCEQNLGHDTMYWYKQDSKKFLKIMFSYNNKELIINETVPNRFSPKSPDKAHLNLHINSLELGDSAVYFCASSQGLYGRNGELFFGEGSRLTVL.

The genes are TRBV5-1 and TRBJ2-4; weak D call: TRBD1 (5 bases). This CDR3 contains 16 residues. Germline V gives CDR1 SGHRS, CDR2 YFSETQ. V lost 2 bases, J lost 1 base, and 13 bases lay in between. The CDR3 sequence: CASSFRADRAKNIQYF. The CDR3 DNA follows: TGCGCCAGCAGCTTCAGGGCCGATCGGGCCAAAAACATTCAGTACTTC.

V usage is TRBV10-1 and J usage is TRBJ2-5; 9 bases agree with TRBD1. Germline V lookup: CDR1 WNHNN, CDR2 SYGVQD (reference sequence). The CDR3 totals 15 residues. J gave up 2 bases and V 3 bases, and 4 bases lay outside the gene matches. The CDR3 nucleotides read TGCGCCAGCAGTGATCACAGGGGGCCTCAAGAGACCCAGTACTTC. This sequence encodes CASSDHRGPQETQYF.

This clonotype was seen a few times. J is TRBJ2-7 and V is TRBV5-1; D gene uncertain. The CDR3 sequence is 14 residues long. Germline CDR1 SGHRS, CDR2 YFSETQ. V lost 0 bases to trimming and J lost 0 bases, with 7 bases between them. The CDR3: CASSLDPSSYEQYF. Written as DNA, the CDR3 is TGCGCCAGCAGCTTGGACCCTAGCTCCTACGAGCAGTACTTC.

The chain carries TRBV7-9 and TRBJ2-2, with TRBD2 identical over 12 bases. Trimming removed 4 bases from V and 5 bases from J; junction bases left unmatched: 5. CDR1 is SEHNR, CDR2 FQNEAQ, per germline (reference sequence). There are 16 residues in the CDR3. CDR3 nucleotide sequence: TGTGCCAGCAGCTCCCGACTAGCGGGAGTAACCGGGGAGCTGTTTTTT. It yields the protein CASSSRLAGVTGELFF.

This clonotype was recorded a few times. The CDR3 is CASSFLWEQFF. The CDR3 region has the DNA TGTGCCAGCAGTTTTTTGTGGGAGCAGTTCTTC. The chain employs TRBV12-3 or TRBV12-4 and TRBJ2-1; D gene ambiguous. This CDR3 spans 11 amino acids. The V end lost 3 bases, the J end lost 10 bases, and 7 bases lay between the germline ends.

The chain links TRBV5-1 to TRBJ2-2; 9 nucleotides match TRBD2. Germline loops: CDR1 SGHRS, CDR2 YFSETQ. The length of the CDR3 is 18 residues. The V and J ends lost 4 bases and 6 bases, in that order; junction bases with no gene match: 16. CDR3 in amino acids: CASSLAHSGRLRAGELFF. CDR3 DNA sequence: TGCGCCAGCAGCCTTGCCCATAGCGGGAGATTGAGGGCCGGGGAGCTGTTTTTT.